This TCR beta chain came from a study of technical replicates of blood from several donors. Method: immunoSEQ multiplex PCR; TCRdb's copy keeps in-frame clones and lacks some. The repertoire holds tens of thousands of clones, with 90% to 95% as singletons. The length of the CDR3 is 14 residues. V lost 2 bases to trimming and J lost 2 bases; unmatched junction nucleotides: 2. CDR1 and CDR2 (germline): SGHTA, FQGNSA. This chain connects TRBV7-2 to TRBJ2-7; 8 bases match TRBD2. The sample consisted of PBMCs. The clonotype comes from a human donor in good health. Some clones in this sample may be carry-over from other donors' samples. The CDR3 DNA reads TGTGCCAGCAGCTTATTGCGGGGGGCCTACGAGCAGTACTTC. It specifies CASSLLRGAYEQYF.